The next 31 T cell receptor beta chains were all read from a single sample in a study of blood T cells in healthy people across ages. Together with a sample-barcoded 5' primer, a J-beta primer mix was included in a second PCR lasting roughly 6 to 12 cycles. From the 5' RACE reads, TCRdb called clonotypes with MiXCR, one entry per CDR3 protein. The table lists hundreds of thousands of distinct CDR3 sequences, about 44% of them singletons. Sample: blood. Receptor source: a man aged 25-45 years in good health.

In its sample, this clonotype was seen a few times. This chain connects TRBV27 to TRBJ2-6, with D possibly being TRBD1 (6 bases). CDR1 is MNHEY and CDR2 is SMNVEV in the germline V gene (reference sequence). Trimming took 6 bases from V and 0 from J, leaving 21 bases between them. The CDR3 has 19 residues. In DNA, the CDR3 is TGTGCCAGCAGGCCATTTGGAACAGGGTGGACCTCTGGGGCCAACGTCCTGACTTTC. It translates to CASRPFGTGWTSGANVLTF.

V usage is TRBV6-5 and J usage is TRBJ2-7, with TRBD2 matching over 12 bases. The end of the DNA fits TRBJ2-5 better, so the J call may be wrong. Germline V gives CDR1 MNHEY, CDR2 SVGAGI. This CDR3 has 16 residues. The CDR3 sequence is CASSFVLAGGRETQYF. The CDR3, as DNA: TGTGCCAGCAGTTTCGTACTAGCGGGGGGCAGGGAGACCCAGTACTTC.

The V gene is TRBV27, the J gene TRBJ2-5; no firm D call. The J call may be wrong; the DNA end is better matched by TRBJ2-7. The CDR3 is 13 amino acids. In germline, CDR1 is MNHEY, CDR2 SMNVEV (reference sequence). Here the CDR3 reads CASSLMGVREQYF. The CDR3 DNA reads as TGTGCCAGCAGTTTAATGGGTGTTCGCGAGCAGTACTTC.

This chain connects TRBV7-2 to TRBJ2-5; D remains unclear. Germline V gene sequence: CDR1 SGHTA, CDR2 FQGNSA. CDR3 length equals 14 residues. Trimming removed 6 bases from V and 3 bases from J, with 14 bases in between. CDR3 in DNA: TGTGCCAGCAGTCTAGGGCTAGGCAAAGAGACCCAGTACTTC. It yields the protein CASSLGLGKETQYF.

This clonotype was counted a few times. This chain links TRBV7-9 with TRBJ2-6, with 8 bases identical to TRBD1. CDR3 length: 18 residues. Germline CDR1 and CDR2: SEHNR and FQNEAQ (reference sequence). The J segment lost 0 bases and the V segment lost 1 base, leaving 5 bases of the junction unmatched. The CDR3 here is CASSLVGTGTSGANVLTF. The CDR3, as DNA: TGTGCCAGCAGCTTAGTCGGGACAGGTACCTCTGGGGCCAACGTCCTGACTTTC.

V usage is TRBV6-6 and J usage is TRBJ2-4, with D possibly matching TRBD1 (6 bases). The V gene's germline CDR1 is MNHNY and CDR2 SVGAGI (reference sequence). Trimming shortened V by 6 bases and J by 4 bases, and 13 bases separated the two germline ends. The CDR3 spans 14 residues. This CDR3 is CASSPGQFKNIQYF. DNA for the CDR3: TGTGCCAGCAGCCCAGGACAGTTTAAAAACATTCAGTACTTC.

The V gene is TRBV4-1, the J gene TRBJ2-1; 7 bases match TRBD1. Trimming cost V 1 base and J 4 bases; bases outside gene matches: 7. This CDR3 contains 16 residues. Germline V CDR1 and CDR2: MGHRA, YSYEKL. This CDR3 reads CASSQGAGGFYNEQFF. CDR3 coding DNA: TGCGCCAGCAGCCAAGGCGCAGGGGGTTTTTACAATGAGCAGTTCTTC.

The chain links TRBV6-1 to TRBJ1-6; no clear D. CDR1 and CDR2 (germline): MNHNS, SASEGT. The CDR3 has 13 amino acids. V was cut by 7 bases and J by 7 bases, with 11 bases left in between. Here the CDR3 DNA reads TGTGCCAGCAAAGGGTCGCAGAATTCACCCCTCCACTTT. It specifies CASKGSQNSPLHF.

This clonotype was observed a few times. The V gene is TRBV20-1, the J gene TRBJ2-4, with 10 positions matching TRBD1. The germline V gene encodes CDR1 DFQATT and CDR2 SNEGSKA (reference sequence). V dropped 5 bases and J dropped 13; count of bases not matched to a gene: 8. The CDR3 covers 12 residues. As DNA, the CDR3 is TGCAGTGCTCCCGGGACAGGGGAGGAGCAGTACTTC. This encodes CSAPGTGEEQYF.

Of note for this clonotype: Germline and junction disagree at one end, which may indicate a read error. The gene calls are TRBV28 and TRBJ2-1; D remains ambiguous. Germline V gives CDR1 MDHEN, CDR2 SYDVKM. The CDR3 is 11 amino acids. The CDR3 DNA reads TGTGCCAGCAAAGGGTACAATGGGCAGTTCTTC. Protein product: CASKGYNGQFF. The variable domain in full, with the rest retrieved from reference TRBV28 and TRBJ2-1, is DVKVTQSSRYLVKRTGEKVFLECVQDMDHENMFWYRQDPGLGLRLIYFSYDVKMKEKGDIPEGYSVSREKKERFSLILESASTNQTSMYLCASKGYNGQFFGPGTRLTVL.

V is TRBV6-5 and J is TRBJ2-3, with a tentative D call TRBD2 (5 bases). Germline V gene lookup returns CDR1 MNHEY and CDR2 SVGAGI. The CDR3 is 14 amino acids. V lost 11 bases and J lost 0, with 15 bases in between. This CDR3 reads CAGTLRRSTDTQYF. The CDR3 DNA sequence: TGTGCCGGCACCCTACGGAGGAGCACAGATACGCAGTATTTT.

The chain links TRBV20-1 to TRBJ2-7, with 8 bases that match TRBD2. This CDR3 has 14 residues. J was trimmed by 8 bases and V by 3 bases; bases with no gene match: 12. CDR1 and CDR2 from the germline V gene are DFQATT and SNEGSKA (reference sequence). DNA of the CDR3: TGCAGTGCTAGGTCTGACGGGGGGGGGTTAAAGCAGTACTTC. Translation: CSARSDGGGLKQYF.

The chain recombines TRBV27 with TRBJ2-3; 8 bases agree with TRBD2. CDR1 MNHEY and CDR2 SMNVEV come from the germline V gene (reference sequence). The CDR3 consists of 15 residues. The V segment lost 3 bases and the J segment 4 bases; nucleotides outside the gene matches: 6. The CDR3, as DNA: TGTGCCAGCAGTTTTTCAGCGGGGGTGGCAGATACGCAGTATTTT. It translates to CASSFSAGVADTQYF.

This clonotype appeared a few times. The V and J genes are TRBV20-1 and TRBJ2-5; D remains unclear. Trimming removed 2 bases at V and 1 base at J, with 11 bases between. The CDR3 consists of 14 residues. In germline, CDR1 is DFQATT, CDR2 SNEGSKA (reference sequence). Written as DNA, the CDR3 is TGCAGTGCTAGATTCCATTGGGGCCAAGAGACCCAGTACTTC. The encoded protein is CSARFHWGQETQYF.

There are a few counts of this clonotype. The chain is built from TRBV7-9 and TRBJ2-3; TRBD2 matches 14 bases. Germline assignment: CDR1 SEHNR and CDR2 FQNEAQ (reference sequence). Germline trimming cut 8 bases from V and 5 bases from J; bases unmatched to any gene: 6. The CDR3 length is 15 residues. CDR3 nucleotide sequence: TGTGCCAGCGGATTCGGGACTAGCGGGGGAGATACGCAGTATTTT. Residues: CASGFGTSGGDTQYF. The full variable domain, rest sourced from reference TRBV7-9 and TRBJ2-3, is DTGVSQNPRHKITKRGQNVTFRCDPISEHNRLYWYRQTLGQGPEFLTYFQNEAQLEKSRLLSDRFSAERPKGSFSTLEIQRTEQGDSAMYLCASGFGTSGGDTQYFGPGTRLTVL.

About this clonotype itself: The germline gene is not matched at one end of the junction; a read error may be the cause. This chain connects TRBV10-3 to TRBJ1-2; TRBD1 aligns across 9 bases. In germline, CDR1 is ENHRY, CDR2 SYGVKD. There are 13 residues in the CDR3. The CDR3: CAVRDREIDGYTF. As DNA, the CDR3 is TGTGCCGTCAGGGACAGGGAGATAGATGGCTACACCTTC.

The chain uses TRBV12-3 or TRBV12-4 and TRBJ2-3, with 15 bases lining up with TRBD2. V dropped 6 bases and J dropped 0; count of bases not matched to a gene: 4. The CDR3 consists of 17 residues. In DNA form, the CDR3 reads TGTGCCAGCAGGGGACTAGCGGGGGGCCTTAGCACAGATACGCAGTATTTT. This sequence encodes CASRGLAGGLSTDTQYF.

The chain couples TRBV5-1 to TRBJ2-1; possibly TRBD1 or TRBD2 for D (5 bases each). With 1 base removed from V and 4 bases from J, the gap between germline ends came to 12 bases. Germline V gives CDR1 SGHRS, CDR2 YFSETQ. This CDR3 has 15 residues. CDR3 DNA sequence: TGCGCCAGCAGCTTGTTGGGGGTAGCTTACAATGAGCAGTTCTTC. As protein: CASSLLGVAYNEQFF.

The V gene is TRBV27, the J gene TRBJ2-7; maybe TRBD1 (6 bases). The CDR3 totals 16 residues. Germline assignment: CDR1 MNHEY and CDR2 SMNVEV (reference sequence). V lost 5 bases, J lost 3 bases, and 20 bases lay in between. Here the CDR3 DNA reads TGTGCCAGCAGTCCCCTCCCCGGGACACGCTTCTACGAGCAGTACTTC. It yields the protein CASSPLPGTRFYEQYF.

The CDR3 nucleotides read TGCAGTGCGCAACCACTCCTCTCTAACCCCACAGATACGCAGTATTTT. Amino acids: CSAQPLLSNPTDTQYF. The chain couples TRBV20-1 to TRBJ2-3; D ambiguous. The CDR3 is 16 amino acids. V lost 6 bases and J lost 2, with 21 bases in between. Germline V CDR1 and CDR2: DFQATT, SNEGSKA (reference sequence).

In this sample, this clonotype turned up a few times. The chain is built from TRBV19 and TRBJ1-2; D uncertain. Germline V gene lookup returns CDR1 LNHDA and CDR2 SQIVND (reference sequence). This CDR3 is built from 16 residues. Trimming stripped 3 bases from V and 2 bases from J, with 16 bases between. Written as DNA, the CDR3 is TGTGCCAGTAGTATCGCGGCGGCCAGGAGGAACTATGGCTACACCTTC. This encodes CASSIAAARRNYGYTF.

A few counts support this clonotype. The gene calls are TRBV7-9 and TRBJ2-1; D might be TRBD2 (5 bases). This CDR3 has 13 amino acids. In germline, CDR1 is SEHNR, CDR2 FQNEAQ (reference sequence). The V gene lost 5 bases and the J gene lost 9 bases, with 14 bases spanning the gap. In nucleotides, the CDR3 is TGTGCCAGCAGCCCGGGATCAACGAGTGAGCAGTTCTTC. Its translation is CASSPGSTSEQFF.

This clonotype was picked up many times. The chain combines TRBV27 with TRBJ2-7; D possibly corresponds to TRBD1 (6 bases). This CDR3 comprises 16 residues. The germline V gene has CDR1 MNHEY and CDR2 SMNVEV (reference sequence). V was pared by 3 bases and J by 1 base, with 16 bases between. CDR3 in amino acids: CASSFEQGPPSYEQYF. As DNA, the CDR3 is TGTGCCAGCAGTTTCGAACAGGGACCCCCTTCCTACGAGCAGTACTTC.

This clonotype has just one count. At one end, the junction sequence differs from germline, possibly due to a read error. The CDR3 DNA sequence: TGTGCCAGCAGCCAAGCCGGGGGCCAGCCCCGGCATTTT. Translated, it gives CASSQAGGQPRHF. J is TRBJ1-5 and V is TRBV14; possible D gene TRBD1, 6 bases. CDR3 length equals 13 residues. CDR1 SGHDN and CDR2 FVKESK come from the germline V gene.

On this clonotype: At one end, the junction sequence differs from germline, possibly due to a read error. The V gene is TRBV6-1, the J gene TRBJ1-2; a weak D match, TRBD1 (6 bases). In germline, CDR1 is MNHNS, CDR2 SASEGT. CDR3 size: 13 residues. The CDR3 reads CASKGGGAYGHTF. CDR3 DNA: TGTGCCAGCAAGGGTGGGGGGGCATATGGCCACACCTTC.

This clonotype was found a few times. This sequence joins TRBV6-5 and TRBJ1-2, with D uncertain. The CDR3 loop spans 14 amino acids. Trimming removed 0 bases at V and 4 bases at J, with 9 bases between. Germline V gene lookup returns CDR1 MNHEY and CDR2 SVGAGI. The CDR3 DNA sequence: TGTGCCAGCAGTTACTCCGACACTTCCTATGGCTACACCTTC. Its translation: CASSYSDTSYGYTF.

This chain connects TRBV7-8 to TRBJ2-3; 14 nucleotides align to TRBD2. The V and J ends lost 5 bases and 4 bases, in that order; junction bases with no gene match: 8. Germline-derived CDR1 and CDR2 are SGHVS and FQNEAQ. The CDR3 spans 17 residues. CDR3 sequence (DNA): TGTGCCAGCAGCCGAGGGACTAGCGGGGGTGAGCCAGATACGCAGTATTTT. It is translated as CASSRGTSGGEPDTQYF.

The rearrangement joins TRBV11-2 to TRBJ2-3; TRBD2 matches at 10 bases. The CDR3 has 18 amino acids. CDR1 is SGHAT and CDR2 is FQNNGV in the germline V gene. Trimming cost V 1 base and J 10 bases; bases outside gene matches: 17. For the CDR3, the DNA is TGTGCCAGCAGCTTAGCGGCTAGCGGGGGCCTTGTAGGGAATGCGCAGTATTTT. Its translation: CASSLAASGGLVGNAQYF.

V usage is TRBV20-1 and J usage is TRBJ2-3; D not certain. Germline V gene lookup returns CDR1 DFQATT and CDR2 SNEGSKA (reference sequence). V shed 3 bases and J shed 2 bases, with 12 bases lying between them. The CDR3 is made up of 14 amino acids. Here the CDR3 DNA reads TGCAGTGCTAGTCGGTCGTTCGTCACAGATACGCAGTATTTT. The encoded protein is CSASRSFVTDTQYF.

The chain carries TRBV28 and TRBJ2-5, with TRBD1 identical over 7 bases. Unmatched junction bases numbered 10, after V lost 3 bases and J lost 6 bases. Germline CDR1 MDHEN, CDR2 SYDVKM. CDR3 size: 15 residues. CDR3 loop: CASSFLDRAGKTQYF. For the CDR3, the DNA is TGTGCCAGCAGTTTCCTAGACAGGGCAGGAAAGACCCAGTACTTC.

The V and J genes are TRBV6-2 or TRBV6-3 and TRBJ1-5; D call uncertain. CDR3 length: 16 amino acids. Germline loops: CDR1 MNHEY, CDR2 SVGEGT. Trimming took 4 bases from V and 0 from J, leaving 13 bases between them. The CDR3 spells CASSSPVVNSNQPQHF. The CDR3 coding sequence is TGTGCCAGCAGTTCCCCAGTCGTGAATAGCAATCAGCCCCAGCATTTT.